The text below deals with one T cell receptor beta chain. The antigen remains unidentified. The sample is drawn from a study of T cells in Graves' hyperthyroidism and ophthalmopathy. Ophthalmopathy cases met thresholds of Clinical Activity Score at least 3, NOSPECS grade at least 4 and duration under 3 months. A patient was excluded if there was uncontrolled infection, other autoimmune disease, pregnancy or lactation. From approximately 9.1 ml of fresh peripheral blood, PBMCs were isolated. V was trimmed by 2 bases and J by 0 bases, leaving 8 bases between them. The length of the CDR3 is 15 residues. The germline CDR1 and CDR2 sequences are KGHSH and LQKENI. TCR beta CDR3 sequences were amplified from RNA transcripts. In the first-round RT-PCR of the TCR CDR3, the HTBI primer set was used. TCRdb redid the calling of the multiplex PCR reads with MiXCR, one entry per CDR3 protein. The table has fewer than 650,000 distinct CDR3 sequences, about 14% seen once.

Findings and caveats of the study: A model of 13 V-J pairs discriminated ophthalmopathy from stable hyperthyroidism.

V and J are TRBV18 and TRBJ1-5; D is possibly TRBD1 (5 bases). The TCR was taken from a middle-aged woman with Graves' ophthalmopathy. Sequenced: blood. CDR3 sequence reads: CASSPGGDSNQPQHF. CDR3 coding DNA: TGTGCCAGCTCACCAGGGGGAGATAGCAATCAGCCCCAGCATTTT.